The 9 T cell receptor beta chains below were found in one sample sequenced in a study of T cell repertoires in cytomegalovirus infection. These TCRs are of unknown antigen specificity. TCRdb reanalysed the reads using MiXCR and keeps one entry per CDR3 protein. Of some 920,000 distinct CDR3 sequences in the sample, approximately 31% are singletons; the top ten hold 11% to 15%. The sequenced sample was cultured CD8+ T cells from PBMCs, obtained from culture after CMV antigen stimulation. Every receptor here comes from a human donor in good health (CMV status not recorded). Some clones in this sample may be carry-over from other donors' samples.

The rearrangement joins TRBV4-1 to TRBJ2-1; D is unclear. Per the germline V gene, CDR1 is MGHRA and CDR2 is YSYEKL. The CDR3 is 18 residues long. Deletions cut 0 bases from V and 0 bases from J, with 15 bases between. Here the CDR3 DNA reads TGCGCCAGCAGCCAAGAACTCTTGGCGGTGGGCTCCTACAATGAGCAGTTCTTC. Its protein product is CASSQELLAVGSYNEQFF.

The chain has TRBV2 and TRBJ2-3, with D uncertain. Germline V gene sequence: CDR1 SNHLY, CDR2 FYNNEI. The V end was cut by 6 bases, the J end by 9 bases, with 7 bases between. CDR3 size: 10 residues. CDR3 in amino acids: CASRALTQYF. DNA for the CDR3: TGTGCCAGCAGAGCCCTAACGCAGTATTTT.

The chain employs TRBV9 and TRBJ2-3; D possibly corresponds to TRBD1 (6 bases). Trimming cost V 1 base and J 2 bases, with 14 bases left between them. This CDR3 is 16 amino acids long. Germline CDR1 is SGDLS and CDR2 is YYNGEE. In DNA form, the CDR3 reads TGTGCCAGCAGCGTAACTGGGGGCAGGAACACAGATACGCAGTATTTT. It yields the protein CASSVTGGRNTDTQYF. Full variable domain (outside the CDR3, taken from reference TRBV9 and TRBJ2-3): DSGVTQTPKHLITATGQRVTLRCSPRSGDLSVYWYQQSLDQGLQFLIQYYNGEERAKGNILERFSAQQFPDLHSELNLSSLELGDSALYFCASSVTGGRNTDTQYFGPGTRLTVL.

The chain has TRBV27 and TRBJ1-1; D possibly corresponds to TRBD1 (5 bases). The germline gives CDR1 MNHEY, CDR2 SMNVEV (reference sequence). The CDR3 spans 13 residues. Trimming left V 10 bases short and J 4 bases short, with 16 bases between. Here the CDR3 DNA reads TGTGCCACCCTGGGGGAGGGGAGCACTGAAGCTTTCTTT. Translated, it gives CATLGEGSTEAFF.

The chain recombines TRBV6-5 with TRBJ2-1, with 9 bases matching TRBD1. J was trimmed by 9 bases and V by 2 bases; bases with no gene match: 8. The length of the CDR3 is 15 residues. CDR1 is MNHEY and CDR2 is SVGAGI in the germline V gene. In nucleotides, the CDR3 is TGTGCCAGCAGTTACGCCTTACAGGGGGCGGGTGAGCAGTTCTTC. It translates to CASSYALQGAGEQFF.

This clonotype was counted between two and nine times. This chain links TRBV27 with TRBJ1-4, with no clear D. The CDR3 contains 12 residues. Germline CDR1 MNHEY, CDR2 SMNVEV (reference sequence). Deletions cut 7 bases from V and 4 bases from J, with 7 bases between. CDR3 nucleotide sequence: TGTGCCAGCACTGGGGATAATGAAAAACTGTTTTTT. As protein: CASTGDNEKLFF.

The chain links TRBV19 to TRBJ1-1, with 7 positions matching TRBD1. This CDR3 has 14 amino acids. The germline CDR1 and CDR2 sequences are LNHDA and SQIVND (reference sequence). The junction had 9 bases not matched to a gene; V was cut back by 3 bases and J by 8 bases. CDR3 nucleotide sequence: TGTGCCAGTAGTATCCAAGACAGGGCTCACGAAGCTTTCTTT. It codes for CASSIQDRAHEAFF.

V usage is TRBV7-8 and J usage is TRBJ2-6, with 7 bases aligning to TRBD1. The CDR3 is 17 amino acids. The V and J ends lost 7 bases and 0 bases, in that order; junction bases with no gene match: 9. Germline CDR1 is SGHVS and CDR2 is FQNEAQ. CDR3 protein: CASTPDRRTSGANVLTF. The CDR3 DNA sequence: TGTGCCAGCACACCGGACAGGAGAACCTCTGGGGCCAACGTCCTGACTTTC.

The CDR3 sequence is CASSQDPDRGVDEQYF. CDR3 DNA: TGTGCCAGCAGCCAAGACCCGGACAGGGGAGTCGACGAGCAGTACTTC. The gene calls are TRBV3-1 and TRBJ2-7, with 9 bases fitting TRBD1. V dropped 0 bases and J dropped 5; count of bases not matched to a gene: 8. The CDR3 is 16 residues long. The germline CDR1 and CDR2 sequences are LGHDT and YNNKEL (reference sequence).